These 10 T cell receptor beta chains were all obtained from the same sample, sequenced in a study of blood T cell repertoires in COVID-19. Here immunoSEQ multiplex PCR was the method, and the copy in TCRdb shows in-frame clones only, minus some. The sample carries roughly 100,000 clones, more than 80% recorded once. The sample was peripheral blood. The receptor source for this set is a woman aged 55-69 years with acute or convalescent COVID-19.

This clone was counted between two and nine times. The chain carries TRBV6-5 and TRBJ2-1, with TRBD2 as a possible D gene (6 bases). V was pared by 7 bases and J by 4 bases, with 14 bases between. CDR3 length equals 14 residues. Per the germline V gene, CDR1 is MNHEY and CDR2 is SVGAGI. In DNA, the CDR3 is TGTGCCAGCACCCTCGGCGGGACTTACAATGAGCAGTTCTTC. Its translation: CASTLGGTYNEQFF.

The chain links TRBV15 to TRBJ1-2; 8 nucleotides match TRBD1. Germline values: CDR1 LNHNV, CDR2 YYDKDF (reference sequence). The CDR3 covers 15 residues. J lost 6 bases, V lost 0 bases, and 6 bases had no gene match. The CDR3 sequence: CATSRDLTGAHGYTF. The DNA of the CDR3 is TGTGCCACCAGCAGAGATCTGACAGGGGCGCATGGCTACACCTTC. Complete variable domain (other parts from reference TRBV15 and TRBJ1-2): DAMVIQNPRYQVTQFGKPVTLSCSQTLNHNVMYWYQQKSSQAPKLLFHYYDKDFNNEADTPDNFQSRRPNTSFCFLDIRSPGLGDTAMYLCATSRDLTGAHGYTFGSGTRLTVV.

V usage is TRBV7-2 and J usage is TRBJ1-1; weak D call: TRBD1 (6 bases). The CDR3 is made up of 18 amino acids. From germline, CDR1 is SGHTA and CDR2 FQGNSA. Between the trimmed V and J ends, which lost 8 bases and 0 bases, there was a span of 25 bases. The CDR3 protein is CASAVITGNTRMNTEAFF. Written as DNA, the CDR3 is TGTGCCAGCGCTGTAATCACAGGGAACACCCGCATGAACACTGAAGCTTTCTTT.

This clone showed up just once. The DNA of the CDR3 is TGTGCCAGCACAGGACAGGGGATGAACACTGAAGCTTTCTTT. Translating it yields CASTGQGMNTEAFF. V is TRBV2 and J is TRBJ1-1; 9 nucleotides match TRBD1. J lost 0 bases, V lost 7 bases, and 3 bases had no gene match. The CDR3 sequence is 14 residues long. Looked up from germline, CDR1 is SNHLY and CDR2 is FYNNEI.

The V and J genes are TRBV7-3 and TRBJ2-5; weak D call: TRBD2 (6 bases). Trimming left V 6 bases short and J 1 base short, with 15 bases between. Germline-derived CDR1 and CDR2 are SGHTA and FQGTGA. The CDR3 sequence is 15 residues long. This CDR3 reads CASSWQGGGQETQYF. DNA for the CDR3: TGTGCCAGCAGTTGGCAGGGAGGCGGCCAAGAGACCCAGTACTTC.

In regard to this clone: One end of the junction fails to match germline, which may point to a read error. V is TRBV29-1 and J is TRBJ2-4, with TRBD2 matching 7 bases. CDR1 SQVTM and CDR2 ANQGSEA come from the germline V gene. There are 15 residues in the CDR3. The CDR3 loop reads CSVYPEPGGKDIQYF. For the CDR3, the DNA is TGCAGCGTTTACCCTGAACCGGGAGGCAAAGACATTCAGTACTTC.

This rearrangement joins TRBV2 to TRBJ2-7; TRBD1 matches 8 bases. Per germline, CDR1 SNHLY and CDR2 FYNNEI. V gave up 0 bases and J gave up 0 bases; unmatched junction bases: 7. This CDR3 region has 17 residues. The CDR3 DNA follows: TGTGCCAGCAGTGAAGCGGCAGGGGGCACACGCTCCTACGAGCAGTACTTC. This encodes CASSEAAGGTRSYEQYF.

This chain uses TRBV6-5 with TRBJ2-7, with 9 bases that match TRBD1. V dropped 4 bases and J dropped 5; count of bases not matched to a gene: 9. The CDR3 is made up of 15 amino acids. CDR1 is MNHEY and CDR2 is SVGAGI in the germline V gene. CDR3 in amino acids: CASSFLGQGGNEQYF. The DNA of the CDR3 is TGTGCCAGCAGTTTCTTGGGACAGGGCGGCAACGAGCAGTACTTC.

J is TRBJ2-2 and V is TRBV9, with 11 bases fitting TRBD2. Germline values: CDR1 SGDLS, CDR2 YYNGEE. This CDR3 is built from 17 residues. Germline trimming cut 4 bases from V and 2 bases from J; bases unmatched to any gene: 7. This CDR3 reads CASSTRLAGINTGELFF. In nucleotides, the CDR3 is TGTGCCAGCAGCACCAGACTAGCGGGGATAAACACCGGGGAGCTGTTTTTT.

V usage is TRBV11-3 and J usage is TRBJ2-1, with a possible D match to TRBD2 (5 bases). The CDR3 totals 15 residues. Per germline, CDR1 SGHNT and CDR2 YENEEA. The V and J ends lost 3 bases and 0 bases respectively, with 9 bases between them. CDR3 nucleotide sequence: TGTGCCAGCAGCTTCACAGAGGGCTCCTACAATGAGCAGTTCTTC. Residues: CASSFTEGSYNEQFF.